The text below deals with one T cell receptor (beta chain). Germline V CDR1 and CDR2: MNHEY, SMNVEV (reference sequence). The length of the CDR3 is 15 residues. V shed 6 bases and J shed 5 bases, with 14 bases lying between them. These data belong to a study of blood T cell repertoires in COVID-19. Overall study: The cDNA or gDNA used as material had been derived from T cells, B-cell-depleted T cells, or PBMCs.

Some clones are missing from TCRdb's copy, which holds only in-frame ones; the method was immunoSEQ multiplex PCR. Of 99,000 or so clones in the sample, around 90% are singletons; the top ten hold about 2%. Seattle participants joined during active infection and were tracked over time. This chain connects TRBV27 to TRBJ1-6; no clear D gene. Sequencing was performed on peripheral blood. This TCR derives from a middle-aged man with COVID-19, enrolled during active disease. CDR3 protein: CASRLMKRDNSPLHF. As DNA, the CDR3 is TGTGCCAGCAGACTAATGAAACGAGATAATTCACCCCTCCACTTT.